This T cell receptor (beta chain) was obtained from a study of blood T cell repertoires in COVID-19 (dated by TCRdb to about 2020). For context, the study as a whole: Samples from collaborators originated in the United States, Italy and Spain and spanned both the acute and convalescent phases of COVID-19. The prospective study material was composed of cDNA or gDNA derived from T cells, B-cell-depleted T cells, or PBMCs. Subjects who had been exposed to COVID-19, were actively infected with it, or had recovered from it provided the deeply sampled blood TCRbeta repertoires that made up the dataset. The repertoires were made available in a free public database intended to serve as a resource for research on the immune response to SARS-CoV-2. The samples were drawn from the first 160 participants of the ongoing ImmuneRACE study and from over 950 subjects provided by 6 global collaborators. Sample metadata almost always included a de-identified subject ID, COVID-19 status, age in years and sex. Where HLA class I and class II types were available, the types were taken from metadata supplied by the sample provider, not from assay-based typing.

One collaborating source in Seattle enrolled patients while the patients were actively infected and followed the patients over time throughout the course of disease. The collaborating institutions used their own protocols to collect whole blood in K2EDTA tubes. Collaborator samples were shipped for TCRbeta analysis as frozen whole blood, isolated PBMCs, or DNA extracted from either sample type. From the cysteine up to the phenylalanine, the CDR3 has a length of 14 residues. The read is trimmed to its CDR3 DNA, 42 bases read in frame from base 1. The V end gives up 5 bases and the J end 2 bases, leaving 7 bases in the junction not matched to a gene. The germline V gene (reference sequence) specifies GTSNPN as CDR1 and SVGIG as CDR2. In regard to this clone: Its antigen is not yet known. No base quality values were provided; no much bigger clone lies one nucleotide off.

TCRbeta CDR3 regions were amplified from genomic DNA using the immunoSEQ Assay, a bias-controlled multiplex PCR. As for how the authors treated the data: The number of nucleated cells in each sample was estimated by amplification of reference gene primers within the assay. To quantify the absolute abundance of each unique TCRbeta CDR3 rearrangement, sequence reads were collapsed and filtered. For each sample, productive Simpson clonality was calculated as the square root of Simpson's diversity index over productive rearrangements. This immuneACCESS table, as held by TCRdb, lists in-frame sequences with V and J called but not all clones. Of the missing ones, under half trace to an unresolved V gene in checked studies; the others have no known cause. V and J calls plus clone size are reproduced from that table; the DNA served to infer D and trimming. For this sample there are 250,000 to 400,000 clones; around 90% appear just once. 2.9% of the sample lies in the top ten.

The investigation overall reported the following: How much clinical and demographic metadata was included differed by source and by participant, and the metadata was provided uncurated.

This clonotype originated in a woman in her thirties with COVID-19, enrolled during active disease. The chain is assembled from TRBV30 and TRBJ2-3; a stretch of 7 junction bases matches TRBD2. Sequenced sample: peripheral blood. CDR3 reads: CAWGRGEVTDTQYF. Read as DNA, the sequence is TGTGCCTGGGGCCGGGGGGAAGTCACAGATACGCAGTATTTT. The entire variable domain, with the stretches around the CDR3 drawn from the reference TRBV30 and TRBJ2-3 proteins, is SQTIHQWPATLVQPVGSPLSLECTVEGTSNPNLYWYRQAAGRGLQLLFYSVGIGQISSEVPQNLSASRPQDRQFILSSKKLLLSDSGFYLCAWGRGEVTDTQYFGPGTRLTVL.